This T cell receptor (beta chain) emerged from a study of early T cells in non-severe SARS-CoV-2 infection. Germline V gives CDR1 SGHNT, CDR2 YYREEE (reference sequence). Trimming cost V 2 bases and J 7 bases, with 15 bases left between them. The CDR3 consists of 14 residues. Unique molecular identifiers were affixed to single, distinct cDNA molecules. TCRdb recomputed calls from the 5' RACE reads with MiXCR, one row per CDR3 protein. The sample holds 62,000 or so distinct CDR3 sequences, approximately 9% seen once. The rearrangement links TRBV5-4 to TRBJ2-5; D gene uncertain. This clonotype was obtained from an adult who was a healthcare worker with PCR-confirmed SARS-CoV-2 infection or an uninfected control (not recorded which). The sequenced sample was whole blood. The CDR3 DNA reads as TGTGCCAGCAGCTTCTTGGCGGCCGATGGGACCCAGTACTTC. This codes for CASSFLAADGTQYF. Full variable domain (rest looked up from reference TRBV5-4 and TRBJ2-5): ETGVTQSPTHLIKTRGQQVTLRCSSQSGHNTVSWYQQALGQGPQFIFQYYREEENGRGNFPPRFSGLQFPNYSSELNVNALELDDSALYLCASSFLAADGTQYFGPGTRLLVL.